This T cell receptor (beta chain) was retrieved from a study of T cell repertoires in cytomegalovirus infection. Study in general: In public TCR beta signatures, there were indications of both CMV infection and matching HLA type. Study findings and constraints: Dominating the ex vivo response were TCR beta clonotypes that were CMV-specific and HLA-C-restricted. Identification of carriers of CMV plus the relevant HLA was performed using cumulative public TCR beta family frequency.

In this sample, this clonotype turned up a few times. Its antigen remains unidentified. TCRdb reprocessed the reads via MiXCR and lists one record per CDR3 protein. The sample has tens of thousands of distinct CDR3 sequences; over 3.5% are singletons. The germline V gene encodes CDR1 SGHAT and CDR2 FQDESV (reference sequence). This CDR3 has 19 amino acids. V was shortened by 5 bases and J by 2 bases, with 26 bases between the two germline ends. Sequencing used PBMCs. The chain recombines TRBV11-1 with TRBJ2-3; D perhaps matches TRBD2 (5 bases). The TCR comes from a human donor in good health (CMV status not recorded). Some clones in this sample may be carry-over from other donors' samples. The CDR3 protein is CASSLRRPMWGTNTDTQYF. The CDR3 DNA is TGTGCCAGCAGCCTGCGGAGGCCAATGTGGGGTACAAACACAGATACGCAGTATTTT.